The 28 T cell receptor beta chains below all came from one sample that was sequenced in a study of cytomegalovirus exposure and HLA in healthy donors. Vbeta (60) and Jbeta (13) primers were used in the PCR. The protocol was immunoSEQ multiplex PCR, while the TCRdb copy is restricted to in-frame clones and leaves out a portion. The table shows tens of thousands of clones, with roughly 74% occurring only once. The specimen sequenced was PBMCs. These receptors were obtained from a woman between 45 and 65 years old in good health and CMV-seropositive.

This clone is a singleton in its sample. V is TRBV7-9 and J is TRBJ1-4; 7 positions agree with TRBD1. Germline lookup yields CDR1 SEHNR and CDR2 FQNEAQ (reference sequence). This CDR3 has 14 amino acids. V was pared by 4 bases and J by 5 bases, with 4 bases of the junction left unmatched. For the CDR3, the DNA is TGTGCCAGCAGCTACCAGACAGGGAATGAAAAACTGTTTTTT. Translated, it gives CASSYQTGNEKLFF.

The rearrangement joins TRBV29-1 to TRBJ2-7; D ambiguous. The ends were cut back, 3 bases at V and 3 bases at J, with 9 bases in the middle. This CDR3 region has 12 residues. Germline lookup yields CDR1 SQVTM and CDR2 ANQGSEA. CDR3 in DNA: TGCAGCGTTGAGAACGAACACTACGAGCAGTACTTC. Its protein is CSVENEHYEQYF.

The V gene is TRBV27, the J gene TRBJ2-7, with 9 bases matching TRBD1. CDR1 MNHEY and CDR2 SMNVEV come from the germline V gene (reference sequence). Trimming at V came to 6 bases and at J to 3 bases, leaving 3 bases not matched to a gene. The length of the CDR3 is 13 residues. This CDR3 is CASSPDRGYEQYF. As DNA, the CDR3 is TGTGCCAGCAGCCCGGACAGGGGCTACGAGCAGTACTTC.

The chain recombines TRBV9 with TRBJ2-7; 8 bases map to TRBD1. This CDR3 comprises 15 residues. Germline loops: CDR1 SGDLS, CDR2 YYNGEE. Germline trimming cut 0 bases from V and 6 bases from J; bases unmatched to any gene: 8. The CDR3 nucleotides read TGTGCCAGCAGCGTAGGAGGGGACAGGTCGGTCGAGCAGTACTTC. Translating gives CASSVGGDRSVEQYF. Full variable domain (remainder filled in from reference TRBV9 and TRBJ2-7): DSGVTQTPKHLITATGQRVTLRCSPRSGDLSVYWYQQSLDQGLQFLIQYYNGEERAKGNILERFSAQQFPDLHSELNLSSLELGDSALYFCASSVGGDRSVEQYFGPGTRLTVT.

Written as DNA, the CDR3 is TGTGCCAGCAGAACTCGGGTCGGGAGCTCCTACGAGCAGTACTTC. This sequence encodes CASRTRVGSSYEQYF. The chain combines TRBV7-8 with TRBJ2-7, with D tentatively TRBD2 (6 bases). Trimming removed 6 bases from V and 0 bases from J, with 15 bases in between. The CDR3 has 15 amino acids. CDR1 SGHVS and CDR2 FQNEAQ come from the germline V gene.

This clone has a handful of counts. V is TRBV10-3 and J is TRBJ1-1, with a tentative D call TRBD1 (6 bases). The V gene lost 8 bases and the J gene lost 2 bases, with 12 bases spanning the gap. The germline V gene has CDR1 ENHRY and CDR2 SYGVKD. The CDR3 is made up of 13 amino acids. CDR3: CAIAGGPNTEAFF. The CDR3, as DNA: TGTGCCATCGCCGGGGGGCCAAACACTGAAGCTTTCTTT.

CDR3 residues: CASSEQGLETQYF. The CDR3 nucleotides are TGTGCCAGCAGTGAACAGGGATTGGAGACCCAGTACTTC. The V gene is TRBV28, the J gene TRBJ2-5; perhaps TRBD1 as D (6 bases). Looked up from germline, CDR1 is MDHEN and CDR2 is SYDVKM. V lost 5 bases and J 5 bases, leaving 12 bases between the germline ends. The CDR3 runs 13 residues. Drawing the rest from reference TRBV28 and TRBJ2-5, the complete variable domain is DVKVTQSSRYLVKRTGEKVFLECVQDMDHENMFWYRQDPGLGLRLIYFSYDVKMKEKGDIPEGYSVSREKKERFSLILESASTNQTSMYLCASSEQGLETQYFGPGTRLLVL.

This clone was seen only once. The V gene is TRBV6-1, the J gene TRBJ1-1; 12 positions match TRBD1. V shed 5 bases and J 5 bases; nucleotides not matched to a gene: 3. The CDR3 has 14 amino acids. Per the germline V gene, CDR1 is MNHNS and CDR2 is SASEGT. In DNA, the CDR3 is TGTGCCAGCAGTAGGGACAGGGGGCGAACTGAAGCTTTCTTT. This encodes CASSRDRGRTEAFF.

The V call is TRBV10-3, the J call TRBJ2-1; TRBD1 matches at 10 bases. Germline V gives CDR1 ENHRY, CDR2 SYGVKD. The CDR3 covers 13 residues. Trimming removed 8 bases from V and 5 bases from J; junction bases left unmatched: 3. The CDR3 sequence is CAIGDRGDNEQFF. CDR3 nucleotide sequence: TGTGCCATCGGGGACAGGGGAGACAATGAGCAGTTCTTC.

The rearrangement joins TRBV28 to TRBJ1-1, with D uncertain. The V and J ends lost 7 bases and 1 base respectively, with 10 bases between them. The CDR3 covers 13 residues. Germline lookup yields CDR1 MDHEN and CDR2 SYDVKM. The DNA of the CDR3 is TGTGCCAGCAATCCAGGTGGGAACACTGAAGCTTTCTTT. The encoded protein is CASNPGGNTEAFF.

V is TRBV29-1 and J is TRBJ1-5, with D possibly TRBD1 on 5 matching bases. CDR1 and CDR2 (germline): SQVTM, ANQGSEA. The germline V and J ends were trimmed by 2 bases and 7 bases, with 12 bases remaining between them. The CDR3 length is 13 residues. CDR3 sequence (DNA): TGCAGCGTTGAAATAGGGGAAGAGCAGCCCCAGCATTTT. Translated: CSVEIGEEQPQHF.

This chain links TRBV27 with TRBJ1-2; 12 bases fit TRBD1. The trim removed 6 bases at V and 4 bases at J, leaving 3 bases unmatched. Germline CDR1 and CDR2: MNHEY and SMNVEV (reference sequence). This CDR3 has 14 residues. The CDR3 is CASRGQGASYGYTF. CDR3 DNA: TGTGCCAGCAGGGGACAGGGGGCTAGCTATGGCTACACCTTC.

The chain carries TRBV7-2 and TRBJ2-1; TRBD2 aligns across 7 bases. Trimming removed 0 bases from V and 0 bases from J; junction bases left unmatched: 5. Germline V gives CDR1 SGHTA, CDR2 FQGNSA. The length of the CDR3 is 17 residues. The CDR3 loop is CASSLASLAASYNEQFF. In nucleotides, the CDR3 is TGTGCCAGCAGCTTAGCGTCCCTAGCGGCCTCCTACAATGAGCAGTTCTTC.

The rearrangement uses TRBV19 and TRBJ1-2; 7 nucleotides agree with TRBD1. V shed 6 bases and J 4 bases; nucleotides not matched to a gene: 2. This CDR3 comprises 12 residues. CDR1 and CDR2 from the germline V gene are LNHDA and SQIVND (reference sequence). The CDR3, as DNA: TGTGCCAGTAGGGGACAGTCCTATGGCTACACCTTC. It is translated as CASRGQSYGYTF.

This clone has only one observation. The CDR3 is CASSSTGIGNQPQHF. The CDR3 DNA sequence: TGTGCCAGCAGTTCCACAGGGATCGGCAATCAGCCCCAGCATTTT. This sequence joins TRBV28 and TRBJ1-5; D might be TRBD1 (6 bases). Trimming pared 4 bases from V and 2 bases from J, leaving 12 bases between. The V gene's germline CDR1 is MDHEN and CDR2 SYDVKM. The CDR3 has 15 amino acids.

The chain recombines TRBV6-5 with TRBJ1-5, with D maybe TRBD1 (6 bases). The CDR3 loop spans 13 amino acids. The V end was cut by 8 bases, the J end by 4 bases, with 12 bases between. Germline-derived CDR1 and CDR2 are MNHEY and SVGAGI. The DNA of the CDR3 is TGTGCCAGCGCTCGAGGGGGTAATCAGCCCCAGCATTTT. It specifies CASARGGNQPQHF.

V is TRBV2 and J is TRBJ2-2; TRBD2 agrees at 8 bases. From germline, CDR1 is SNHLY and CDR2 FYNNEI. The V segment lost 7 bases and the J segment 6 bases; nucleotides outside the gene matches: 7. The CDR3 covers 14 residues. The CDR3 is CASIGAGAAGELFF. In DNA form, the CDR3 reads TGTGCCAGCATTGGAGCGGGGGCGGCCGGGGAGCTGTTTTTT.

This clone came up a few times. The chain joins TRBV2 to TRBJ2-3; TRBD2 matches 11 bases. The CDR3 covers 16 residues. Germline-derived CDR1 and CDR2 are SNHLY and FYNNEI. With V trimmed by 5 bases and J by 4 bases, 8 bases remained unmatched. In nucleotides, the CDR3 is TGTGCCAGCAGTTATAGCGGGAGGGCCCTCGCAGATACGCAGTATTTT. Its translation is CASSYSGRALADTQYF.

The chain has TRBV30 and TRBJ2-7; TRBD1 agrees at 9 bases. There are 13 residues in the CDR3. Germline assignment: CDR1 GTSNPN and CDR2 SVGIG (reference sequence). Losses at the gene ends were 8 bases for V and 9 bases for J; bases not matched to a gene: 14. Here the CDR3 DNA reads TGTGCCGGTTACAGGGGGCCTGAGGGAGGGCAGTACTTC. Translated: CAGYRGPEGGQYF.

The CDR3 loop reads CASSLQGRTEAFF. The CDR3 nucleotides are TGTGCCAGCAGCTTGCAGGGAAGAACTGAAGCTTTCTTT. The chain is built from TRBV5-4 and TRBJ1-1, with a tentative D call TRBD1 (5 bases). The length of the CDR3 is 13 residues. Germline values: CDR1 SGHNT, CDR2 YYREEE (reference sequence). The ends were cut back, 1 base at V and 5 bases at J, with 9 bases in the middle.

Remarks on this clone: An end of the junction differs from the germline gene, which may be a read error. The V gene is TRBV7-9, the J gene TRBJ1-1, with D tentatively TRBD1 (5 bases). The CDR3 runs 13 residues. Germline CDR1 SEHNR, CDR2 FQNEAQ (reference sequence). The CDR3 loop reads CSSSPGMNTEAFF. Written as DNA, the CDR3 is TGTTCCAGCAGCCCAGGGATGAACACTGAAGCTTTCTTT.

This chain links TRBV11-3 with TRBJ1-4; 8 bases are shared with TRBD1. With V trimmed by 1 base and J by 3 bases, 1 base remained unmatched. CDR3 length: 15 residues. Looked up from germline, CDR1 is SGHNT and CDR2 is YENEEA. CDR3 coding DNA: TGTGCCAGCAGCTTAGGGACAGGGCCTAATGAAAAACTGTTTTTT. Amino acids: CASSLGTGPNEKLFF.

There are a few counts of this clone. At one of its ends the junction is not consistent with the germline gene, which may arise from a read error. The rearrangement uses TRBV7-7 and TRBJ2-1; no clear D gene. The germline gives CDR1 SSHAT, CDR2 FNYEAQ (reference sequence). The CDR3 is 13 residues long. CDR3 loop: CASSLLGSGEQFF. CDR3 DNA: TGTGCTAGCAGCTTATTGGGCTCCGGTGAGCAGTTCTTC.

CDR3 amino acids: CAIRTGQLSAEAFF. Here the CDR3 DNA reads TGTGCCATCCGGACAGGGCAACTCTCGGCTGAAGCTTTCTTT. The genes are TRBV10-3 and TRBJ1-1; 8 bases line up with TRBD1. Looked up from germline, CDR1 is ENHRY and CDR2 is SYGVKD. This CDR3 spans 14 amino acids. Trimming cost V 8 bases and J 6 bases; bases outside gene matches: 11.

The chain combines TRBV28 with TRBJ1-4, with 8 nucleotides matching TRBD1. Trimming took 5 bases from V and 8 from J; bases not matched to a gene: 7. This CDR3 comprises 14 residues. Germline V gene data show CDR1 as MDHEN and CDR2 as SYDVKM. CDR3 sequence reads: CASSAGGSREKLFF. The CDR3 coding sequence is TGTGCCAGCAGTGCAGGGGGCTCCCGAGAAAAACTGTTTTTT.

The rearrangement uses TRBV4-1 and TRBJ1-2; D is ambiguous. The germline V gene has CDR1 MGHRA and CDR2 YSYEKL. The V end lost 4 bases, the J end lost 4 bases, and 13 bases lay between the germline ends. This CDR3 has 14 amino acids. The CDR3 coding sequence is TGCGCCAGCAGCCGGGCCTTAGGCCTCTATGGCTACACCTTC. It encodes CASSRALGLYGYTF.

The CDR3 loop is CASGFSLYNEQFF. DNA for the CDR3: TGTGCTAGTGGTTTTTCCCTCTACAATGAGCAGTTCTTC. This chain links TRBV12-5 with TRBJ2-1; no clear D gene. V was pared by 3 bases and J by 3 bases, with 6 bases between. The CDR3 has 13 residues. Per germline, CDR1 LGHNT and CDR2 FRNRAP.

This clone was seen more than once but under ten times. The genes are TRBV25-1 and TRBJ1-2, with a tentative D call TRBD1 (5 bases). The CDR3 totals 15 residues. V was shortened by 3 bases and J by 3 bases, with 14 bases between the two germline ends. Germline CDR1 is MGHDK and CDR2 is SYGVNS. The CDR3: CASSDPTGGDYGYTF. The CDR3 bases are TGTGCCAGCAGTGACCCCACCGGGGGGGACTATGGCTACACCTTC.